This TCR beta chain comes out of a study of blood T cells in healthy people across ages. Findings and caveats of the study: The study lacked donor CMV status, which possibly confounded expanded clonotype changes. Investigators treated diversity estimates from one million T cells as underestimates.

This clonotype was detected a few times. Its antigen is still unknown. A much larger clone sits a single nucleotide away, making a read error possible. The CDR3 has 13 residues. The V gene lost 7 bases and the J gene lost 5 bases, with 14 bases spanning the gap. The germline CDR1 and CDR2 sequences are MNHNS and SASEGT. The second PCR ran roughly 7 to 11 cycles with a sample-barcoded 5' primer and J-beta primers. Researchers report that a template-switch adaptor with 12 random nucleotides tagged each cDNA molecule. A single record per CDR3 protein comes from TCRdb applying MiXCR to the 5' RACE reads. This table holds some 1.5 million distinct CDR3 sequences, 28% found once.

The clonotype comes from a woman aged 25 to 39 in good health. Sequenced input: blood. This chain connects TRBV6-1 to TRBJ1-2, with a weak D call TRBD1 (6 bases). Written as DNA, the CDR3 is TGTGCCAGCACCAGGGGAGGGCGTTATGGCTACACCTTC. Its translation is CASTRGGRYGYTF.